The following is a T cell receptor (beta chain) sequence with its context. Its antigen remains unidentified. Base qualities are not recorded, but no much larger clone differs from it by a single base. At one collaborating source in Seattle, patients were enrolled during active infection and were followed longitudinally through the course of disease. The collaborating institutions used their own protocols to collect whole blood in K2EDTA tubes. For TCRbeta analysis, collaborator samples were shipped as frozen whole blood, as isolated PBMCs, or as DNA extracted from either sample type. This sample is part of a study of blood T cell repertoires in COVID-19 (dated by TCRdb to about 2020). Looking at the study overall: The collaborator samples originated in the United States, Italy and Spain and spanned the acute and convalescent phases of COVID-19. HLA class I and class II types, where available, came from metadata supplied by the sample provider rather than from assay-based typing. The material from the prospective study consisted of cDNA or gDNA derived from T cells, B-cell-depleted T cells, or PBMCs. The repertoires were released in a freely available public database meant as a resource for research on the immune response to SARS-CoV-2. Nearly every sample came with metadata listing a de-identified subject ID, COVID-19 status, age in years and sex. Samples were obtained from the ongoing ImmuneRACE study (first 160 participants) and from over 1,000 subjects provided by 6 global collaborators. The dataset comprised deeply sampled blood TCRbeta repertoires from subjects exposed to, actively infected with, or recovered from COVID-19.

Broader findings and caveats from the paper: Clinical and demographic metadata were provided uncurated, with the amount varying by source and participant.

TCRbeta CDR3 regions were amplified from genomic DNA by means of the immunoSEQ Assay, a bias-controlled multiplex PCR. The study's own analysis went as follows. The number of nucleated cells in each sample was estimated by amplification of reference gene primers within the assay. Sequence reads were collapsed and filtered to measure the absolute abundance of every unique TCRbeta CDR3 rearrangement. For each sample, productive Simpson clonality was calculated as the square root of Simpson's diversity index over productive rearrangements. TCRdb stores this immuneACCESS table with in-frame sequences only. Part of the clones is absent; in the studies checked, under half of the shortfall reflects unresolved V genes, and no reason is known for the rest. V, J and clone size are those of that table, while D and trimming were read from the DNA. The sample records about 36,000 clones, 74% of which are singletons. The ten largest clones capture 10% to 13% of the sample.

Trimming takes 9 bases from V and 8 bases from J, and the germline ends sit 25 bases apart. The germline V gene specifies MNHEY as CDR1 and SVGAGI as CDR2. There are 15 amino acids in the CDR3, from cysteine to phenylalanine inclusive. Only CDR3 DNA is held: 45 bases, read in frame from base 1. The receptor chain draws on TRBV6-5 and TRBJ1-1, with the identity of the D gene unclear. This sequence was found in an older man with COVID-19, enrolled during active disease. Specimen: peripheral blood. The CDR3 has the sequence CASKPWGAVQDEAFF. Here is the DNA: TGTGCCAGTAAGCCCTGGGGAGCGGTACAAGACGAAGCTTTCTTT.